These 23 T cell receptor beta chains were all obtained from the same sample, sequenced in a study of T cells in Graves' hyperthyroidism and ophthalmopathy. Amplification of TCR beta CDR3 regions used RNA as the template. Researchers ran a first-round RT-PCR on the TCR CDR3 using the HTBI primer set. TCRdb itself ran the multiplex PCR reads through MiXCR, one entry per CDR3 protein. The data hold approximately 620,000 distinct CDR3 sequences, with more than 11% observed a single time. Sequenced: blood. All receptors derive from a woman aged 25 to 39 with Graves' hyperthyroidism that later progressed to Graves' ophthalmopathy.

A few counts support this clonotype. The CDR3 DNA reads TGCAGTGTCCCACAGTTTCCCTCCTACGAGCAGTACTTC. Its translation is CSVPQFPSYEQYF. This chain links TRBV20-1 with TRBJ2-7; D not certain. Germline V gene sequence: CDR1 DFQATT, CDR2 SNEGSKA (reference sequence). V dropped 7 bases and J dropped 0 bases, with 13 bases sitting between them. This CDR3 has 13 amino acids.

In its sample, this clonotype was seen many times. J is TRBJ1-2 and V is TRBV7-6, with 8 nucleotides matching TRBD1. The CDR3 covers 18 residues. J gave up 3 bases and V 5 bases, and 17 bases lay outside the gene matches. The germline gives CDR1 SGHVS, CDR2 FNYEAQ. The CDR3 region is CASSPLATGGGGHYGYTF. Here the CDR3 DNA reads TGTGCCAGCAGCCCGCTGGCTACAGGGGGAGGGGGGCACTATGGCTACACCTTC.

This clonotype occurred many times. J is TRBJ2-7 and V is TRBV20-1; D remains unclear. Germline loops: CDR1 DFQATT, CDR2 SNEGSKA (reference sequence). The CDR3 loop spans 15 amino acids. Between the trimmed V and J ends, which lost 0 bases and 5 bases, there was a span of 17 bases. The CDR3 DNA reads TGCAGTGCTAGAGATCAAGGACCACCCCCAGACGAGCAGTACTTC. It specifies CSARDQGPPPDEQYF.

This clonotype was observed at least ten times. The chain joins TRBV30 to TRBJ2-3, with D uncertain. The ends were cut back, 7 bases at V and 0 bases at J, with 11 bases in the middle. CDR1 is GTSNPN and CDR2 is SVGIG in the germline V gene (reference sequence). CDR3 size: 13 residues. The DNA of the CDR3 is TGTGCCTTGGCCTTTCCGAGCACAGATACGCAGTATTTT. As protein: CALAFPSTDTQYF. Full variable domain (missing parts from reference TRBV30 and TRBJ2-3): SQTIHQWPATLVQPVGSPLSLECTVEGTSNPNLYWYRQAAGRGLQLLFYSVGIGQISSEVPQNLSASRPQDRQFILSSKKLLLSDSGFYLCALAFPSTDTQYFGPGTRLTVL.

This clonotype was seen repeatedly, ten times or more. The rearrangement links TRBV7-2 to TRBJ2-1; D not certain. Germline-derived CDR1 and CDR2 are SGHTA and FQGNSA. Trimming cost V 7 bases and J 3 bases, with 13 bases left between them. The length of the CDR3 is 14 residues. The CDR3 here is CASKSLGIYNEQFF. CDR3 bases: TGTGCCAGCAAATCGTTAGGTATCTACAATGAGCAGTTCTTC.

This clonotype came up many times. Here the CDR3 DNA reads TGTGCCAGCAGCTTGACTAGAGCGGCGGTGGCCGAGCAGTACTTC. This sequence encodes CASSLTRAAVAEQYF. The chain has TRBV5-5 and TRBJ2-7, with D possibly TRBD2 on 5 matching bases. CDR1 is SGHKS and CDR2 is YYEKEE in the germline V gene (reference sequence). The CDR3 is 15 amino acids. Trimming left V 1 base short and J 6 bases short, with 17 bases between.

There are many counts of this clonotype. This chain joins TRBV4-2 and TRBJ2-1; no firm D call. The CDR3 totals 16 residues. Trimming left V 0 bases short and J 0 bases short, with 9 bases between. Per the germline V gene, CDR1 is LGHNA and CDR2 is YNFKEQ. The CDR3 is CASSQEEEHSYNEQFF. Here the CDR3 DNA reads TGTGCCAGCAGCCAAGAAGAGGAGCACTCCTACAATGAGCAGTTCTTC.

This clonotype was seen at least ten times. The chain combines TRBV13 with TRBJ2-7, with TRBD2 matching over 12 bases. The CDR3 totals 17 residues. CDR1 PRHDT and CDR2 FYEKMQ come from the germline V gene (reference sequence). Trimming took 5 bases from V and 4 from J; bases not matched to a gene: 12. The CDR3 coding sequence is TGTGCCAGCAGCCCGGTCCCGACTAGCGGGAGAGGGTACGAGCAGTACTTC. Amino acid sequence: CASSPVPTSGRGYEQYF.

This clonotype was found many times. The chain couples TRBV6-5 to TRBJ2-2; no clear D gene. This CDR3 contains 14 residues. Germline V CDR1 and CDR2: MNHEY, SVGAGI. The V end was cut by 0 bases, the J end by 3 bases, with 5 bases between. The CDR3 DNA is TGTGCCAGCAGTTACTCACGGTACACCGGGGAGCTGTTTTTT. It codes for CASSYSRYTGELFF.

This clonotype was detected only a few times. The chain combines TRBV7-2 with TRBJ1-5, with D unclear. Deletions cut 4 bases from V and 4 bases from J, with 8 bases between. The CDR3 is 13 amino acids. Germline V gives CDR1 SGHTA, CDR2 FQGNSA. Here the CDR3 reads CASSSDWNQPQHF. In DNA form, the CDR3 reads TGTGCCAGCAGCTCGGACTGGAATCAGCCCCAGCATTTT.

There are many counts of this clonotype. V and J are TRBV28 and TRBJ1-2; 11 bases align to TRBD1. The V gene's germline CDR1 is MDHEN and CDR2 SYDVKM. V lost 5 bases, J lost 7 bases, and 12 bases stayed unmatched. CDR3 length: 16 residues. The DNA for the CDR3 is TGTGCCAGCAGTCTCGACGGACAGGGGGCGTTAAGTGGCTACACCTTC. Translated: CASSLDGQGALSGYTF.

As for this clonotype: An end of the junction does not agree with germline; a read error may underlie this. This sequence joins TRBV24-1 and TRBJ2-1, with D uncertain. The CDR3 sequence is 14 residues long. From germline, CDR1 is KGHDR and CDR2 SFDVKD. For the CDR3, the DNA is TGTGCCACCAGTGATCGGGCCATCTACAATGAGCAGTGCTTC. Its translation: CATSDRAIYNEQCF.

This clonotype was seen only once. A read error may explain this, as a much larger clone is one base away. The chain uses TRBV7-2 and TRBJ2-7; TRBD1 aligns across 10 bases. The CDR3 contains 15 residues. In germline, CDR1 is SGHTA, CDR2 FQGNSA. DNA for the CDR3: TGTGCCAGCAGCTTTGCCGGGACAGGGGTGTACGAGCATTACTTC. This codes for CASSFAGTGVYEHYF.

Comments on this clonotype: This may arise from a read error, as a much more abundant clone is one base away. The chain uses TRBV5-1 and TRBJ1-5, with D possibly TRBD1 on 5 matching bases. Germline CDR1 SGHRS, CDR2 YFSETQ. The CDR3 sequence is 16 residues long. Trimming shortened V by 0 bases and J by 0 bases, and 10 bases separated the two germline ends. In DNA form, the CDR3 reads TGCGCCAGCAGCTTGGGGGGCAGGGATAGCAATCAGCCCCAGCATTTT. Translated, it gives CASSLGGRDSNQPQHF.

The genes are TRBV6-1 and TRBJ2-2; tentatively, D is TRBD2 (6 bases). Per germline, CDR1 MNHNS and CDR2 SASEGT. The length of the CDR3 is 15 residues. Deletions cut 4 bases from V and 8 bases from J, with 17 bases between. DNA for the CDR3: TGTGCCAGCAGTGGACTAGGGTGGAAACGAGGGGAGCTGTTTTTT. It encodes CASSGLGWKRGELFF.

The sample holds many counts of this clonotype. This chain links TRBV6-1 with TRBJ1-6, with 8 bases aligning to TRBD1. Germline V gene sequence: CDR1 MNHNS, CDR2 SASEGT. The CDR3 runs 16 residues. Trimming took 6 bases from V and 9 from J; bases not matched to a gene: 13. This chain's CDR3 is CASRAPRDRTSSPLHF. For the CDR3, the DNA is TGTGCCAGCAGGGCCCCCCGGGACAGGACAAGTTCACCCCTCCACTTT.

This clonotype was found many times. The chain recombines TRBV28 with TRBJ1-2; tentatively, D is TRBD1 (5 bases). Germline V CDR1 and CDR2: MDHEN, SYDVKM. This CDR3 spans 13 amino acids. Trimming stripped 10 bases from V and 4 bases from J, with 16 bases between. The CDR3 DNA reads TGTGCCACCTTGGGGGAGCAGGGCTATGGCTACACCTTC. Its translation is CATLGEQGYGYTF.

This clonotype was seen at least ten times. The chain couples TRBV6-1 to TRBJ1-5; D ambiguous. The CDR3 runs to 13 residues. From germline, CDR1 is MNHNS and CDR2 SASEGT. V was shortened by 6 bases and J by 0 bases, with 6 bases between the two germline ends. Here the CDR3 DNA reads TGTGCCAGCAGGGTGAATAGCAATCAGCCCCAGCATTTT. Protein product: CASRVNSNQPQHF.

This clonotype appeared many times. The CDR3 DNA follows: TGTGCCAGCAGCTTTATTCGGAACACTGAAGCTTTCTTT. This gives the protein CASSFIRNTEAFF. V and J are TRBV7-9 and TRBJ1-1; D not resolved. The germline V gene encodes CDR1 SEHNR and CDR2 FQNEAQ (reference sequence). CDR3 length: 13 amino acids. The ends were cut back, 3 bases at V and 1 base at J, with 6 bases in the middle.

This clonotype was seen at least ten times. The chain uses TRBV28 and TRBJ2-1; D is undetermined. The CDR3 is 13 amino acids. Trimming took off 7 bases at V and 8 bases at J, with 15 bases between the two ends. The germline V gene encodes CDR1 MDHEN and CDR2 SYDVKM. As DNA, the CDR3 is TGTGCCAGCATGTACAGAGTTTTGGATGAGCAGTTCTTC. It codes for CASMYRVLDEQFF.

This clonotype has ten or more counts. V is TRBV7-2 and J is TRBJ2-7, with D perhaps given as TRBD1 or TRBD2 (5 bases each). With 4 bases removed from V and 9 bases from J, the gap between germline ends came to 13 bases. CDR3 length: 12 amino acids. The V gene's germline CDR1 is SGHTA and CDR2 FQGNSA. The DNA for the CDR3 is TGTGCCAGCAGCTCGGGACGGTTCTGGCAGTACTTC. It encodes CASSSGRFWQYF.

The V gene is TRBV4-2, the J gene TRBJ2-1; the match to TRBD2 covers 7 bases. Germline V gene data show CDR1 as LGHNA and CDR2 as YNFKEQ. V shed 0 bases, J shed 4 bases, and the junction held 6 bases outside the gene matches. The CDR3 has 16 amino acids. CDR3 coding DNA: TGTGCCAGCAGCCAAGACGGCCTAGCGGAATACAATGAGCAGTTCTTC. This sequence encodes CASSQDGLAEYNEQFF.

This clonotype showed up many times. The chain joins TRBV7-2 to TRBJ1-5; 7 nucleotides match TRBD1. This CDR3 is built from 16 residues. V dropped 5 bases and J dropped 1; count of bases not matched to a gene: 8. Per the germline V gene, CDR1 is SGHTA and CDR2 is FQGNSA. The CDR3 spells CASSQSGQLSNQPQHF. The CDR3 DNA is TGTGCCAGCAGCCAATCGGGACAGCTAAGCAATCAGCCCCAGCATTTT.